Listed below are T cell receptor beta chains from one sample, sequenced in a study of shared clonotypes between healthy human individuals. Repertoires were generated with immunoSEQ multiplex PCR, while TCRdb's copy carries only in-frame clones and drops some. This sample yields nearly 1 million clones, of which more than 75% are seen a single time; approximately 1.5% belongs to the top ten. The sequenced material came from memory CD4+ T cells sorted from blood. The receptors come from a man in his late teens or twenties in good health. CDR3s include the opening cysteine and the closing phenylalanine or tryptophan. Fields, in order: J gene, clone size, V gene, D gene, CDR3 DNA, CDR3 protein. A D gene is named only where the DNA matches it firmly. Part of the rows lack a size; the others show once, few, many or a class for expanded clones.

J gene: TRBJ2-7
clone size: few
V gene: TRBV6-1
D gene: .
CDR3 DNA: TGTGCCAGCAGTGAAGTGGGCAGGGGGAGGGAGCAGTACTTC
CDR3 protein: CASSEVGRGREQYF

J gene: TRBJ1-1
clone size: .
V gene: TRBV2
D gene: .
CDR3 DNA: TGTGCCAGCACTGGAGGGATCTTGCGGAGCACTGAAGCTTTCTTT
CDR3 protein: CASTGGILRSTEAFF

J gene: TRBJ1-1
clone size: .
V gene: TRBV10-3
D gene: .
CDR3 DNA: TGTGCCATCAGTCTCTCGGACTTGAACACTGAAGCTTTCTTT
CDR3 protein: CAISLSDLNTEAFF

J gene: TRBJ2-2
clone size: .
V gene: TRBV6-4
D gene: .
CDR3 DNA: TGTGCCAGCAGCAGTTGGAGCGTGGGTAACACCGGGGAGCTGTTTTTT
CDR3 protein: CASSSWSVGNTGELFF

J gene: TRBJ2-2
clone size: .
V gene: TRBV11-3
D gene: TRBD2
CDR3 DNA: TGTGCCAGCAGCCCTGGACTAGCGGGGATGGTGGGCACCGGGGAGCTGTTTTTT
CDR3 protein: CASSPGLAGMVGTGELFF

J gene: TRBJ2-2
clone size: few
V gene: TRBV18
D gene: TRBD2
CDR3 DNA: TGTGCCAGCTCACCACGCCGGAGTAGCGGGGGCACCAACACCGGGGAGCTGTTTTTT
CDR3 protein: CASSPRRSSGGTNTGELFF

J gene: TRBJ2-7
clone size: .
V gene: TRBV6-6
D gene: .
CDR3 DNA: TGTGCCGCAGCTACATTCCCCTACGAGCAGTACTTC
CDR3 protein: CAAATFPYEQYF

J gene: TRBJ2-7
clone size: .
V gene: TRBV28
D gene: TRBD1
CDR3 DNA: TGTGCCAGCAGTATCCCCGGGACAGCCTACGAGCAGTACTTC
CDR3 protein: CASSIPGTAYEQYF

J gene: TRBJ2-1
clone size: .
V gene: TRBV9
D gene: TRBD2
CDR3 DNA: TGTGCCAGCAGTCAAGCGGGACCTAACAATGAGCAGTTCTTC
CDR3 protein: CASSQAGPNNEQFF

J gene: TRBJ2-3
clone size: .
V gene: TRBV7-2
D gene: TRBD2
CDR3 DNA: TGTGCCAGCAGCCCCCGGGGGACTAGCGGGAGCACAGATACGCAGTATTTT
CDR3 protein: CASSPRGTSGSTDTQYF

J gene: TRBJ2-7
clone size: .
V gene: TRBV19
D gene: .
CDR3 DNA: TGTGCCAGTGGCGCGGATTTGGGGGGTATCAACGAGCAGTACTTC
CDR3 protein: CASGADLGGINEQYF

J gene: TRBJ1-2
clone size: .
V gene: TRBV27
D gene: .
CDR3 DNA: TGTGCCAGCAGTACCTCCGGGACTGGAAACTATGGCTACACCTTC
CDR3 protein: CASSTSGTGNYGYTF

J gene: TRBJ1-1
clone size: .
V gene: TRBV6-5
D gene: .
CDR3 DNA: TGTGCCAGCAGTCACGGGGCCACTAGTAGGGCTTTCTTT
CDR3 protein: CASSHGATSRAFF

J gene: TRBJ2-2
clone size: .
V gene: TRBV25-1
D gene: .
CDR3 DNA: TGTGCCAGCCGGGATACAGGGATTAACACCGGGGAGCTGTTTTTT
CDR3 protein: CASRDTGINTGELFF

J gene: TRBJ2-7
clone size: once
V gene: TRBV5-6
D gene: TRBD2
CDR3 DNA: TGTGCCAGCAGCTCGGGAGGGGGGGGCCTCACCTACGAGCAGTACTTC
CDR3 protein: CASSSGGGGLTYEQYF

J gene: TRBJ2-3
clone size: .
V gene: TRBV2
D gene: .
CDR3 DNA: TGTGCCAGCAGTGAAAATTCGGCAGATACGCAGTATTTT
CDR3 protein: CASSENSADTQYF

J gene: TRBJ2-5
clone size: .
V gene: TRBV29-1
D gene: TRBD1
CDR3 DNA: TGCAGCGTTCTCCCAGGGGGTGTGGGGGAGACCCAGTACTTC
CDR3 protein: CSVLPGGVGETQYF

J gene: TRBJ2-3
clone size: .
V gene: TRBV9
D gene: .
CDR3 DNA: TGTGCCAGCAGCGCCTCGGGCGGGGGCCTCACAGATACGCAGTATTTT
CDR3 protein: CASSASGGGLTDTQYF

J gene: TRBJ1-6
clone size: .
V gene: TRBV29-1
D gene: .
CDR3 DNA: TGCAGCGTTGCCGGGACGAATAATTCACCCCTCCACTTT
CDR3 protein: CSVAGTNNSPLHF

J gene: TRBJ1-6
clone size: .
V gene: TRBV6-6
D gene: TRBD1
CDR3 DNA: TGTGCCAGCAGTCAGACAGGGGGCGATTCACCCCTCCACTTT
CDR3 protein: CASSQTGGDSPLHF

J gene: TRBJ1-4
clone size: .
V gene: TRBV7-9
D gene: TRBD1
CDR3 DNA: TGTGCCAGCAGCTGGACAGGGGATGAAAAACTGTTTTTT
CDR3 protein: CASSWTGDEKLFF

J gene: TRBJ2-3
clone size: .
V gene: TRBV18
D gene: .
CDR3 DNA: TGTGCCAGCTCACCACCCGGAGCCGAGGGGCTAGATACGCAGTATTTT
CDR3 protein: CASSPPGAEGLDTQYF

J gene: TRBJ1-1
clone size: .
V gene: TRBV7-3
D gene: .
CDR3 DNA: TGTGCCAGCAGCCCGAATAGAGCCTTTAACACTGAAGCTTTCTTT
CDR3 protein: CASSPNRAFNTEAFF

J gene: TRBJ1-3
clone size: .
V gene: TRBV28
D gene: .
CDR3 DNA: TGTGCCAGCAGTTTACAAGGGGGTAAGGCTGGAAACACCATATATTTT
CDR3 protein: CASSLQGGKAGNTIYF

J gene: TRBJ2-1
clone size: .
V gene: TRBV5-1
D gene: TRBD2
CDR3 DNA: TGCGCCAGCAGCTTTGGGACCGGGACTAGCGGGACGTCCTCCTACAATGAGCAGTTCTTC
CDR3 protein: CASSFGTGTSGTSSYNEQFF

J gene: TRBJ2-3
clone size: .
V gene: TRBV7-9
D gene: .
CDR3 DNA: TGTGCCAGCAGCCGAACCCAGACAGATACGCAGTATTTT
CDR3 protein: CASSRTQTDTQYF